The text below deals with one T cell receptor (beta chain). No antigen is known for it. Produced via immunoSEQ multiplex PCR; TCRdb's table is partial and in-frame only. Of some 90,000 clones in the sample, around nine tenths were seen once. Germline CDR1 and CDR2: SEHNR and FQNEAQ (reference sequence). Unmatched junction bases numbered 6, after V lost 4 bases and J lost 0 bases. This CDR3 is built from 18 residues. The entry originates in a study of Tregs in tolerant kidney transplant recipients. The study, taken as a whole, reports: Validation in larger populations is needed because few patients were studied. Biological reproducibility was not directly addressed, but technical replication error appeared minimal.

Unstimulated regulatory T cells (CD4+CD25+CD127-), CD4+CD25- non-regulatory cells, CD4 and CD8 cells were FACS-sorted from thawed PBMCs. Sample: CD8+ T cells from blood. This receptor was taken from a human donor in good health. V and J are TRBV7-9 and TRBJ2-5, with 15 bases identical to TRBD2. CDR3 coding DNA: TGTGCCAGCAGCTCGGGACTAGCGGGGGGCCCGTACCAAGAGACCCAGTACTTC. Translating gives CASSSGLAGGPYQETQYF.